This TCR beta chain was retrieved from a study of blood T cell repertoires in COVID-19. The data were produced by immunoSEQ multiplex PCR, yet TCRdb's version contains in-frame clones alone and is incomplete. The top ten hold over 9% of the sample, which has 30,000 to 35,000 clones, 80% to 90% seen once. This clone was recorded only once. CDR3 length equals 14 residues. V lost 0 bases to trimming and J lost 4 bases, with 7 bases between them. Germline CDR1 is SGHRS and CDR2 is YFSETQ. The TCR comes from a man at least 80 years old with active COVID-19. The rearrangement uses TRBV5-1 and TRBJ2-2; D ambiguous. Sequencing was done on a sample of peripheral blood. CDR3 amino acids: CASSLVPGTGELFF. The CDR3 nucleotides read TGCGCCAGCAGCTTGGTGCCAGGCACCGGGGAGCTGTTTTTT.